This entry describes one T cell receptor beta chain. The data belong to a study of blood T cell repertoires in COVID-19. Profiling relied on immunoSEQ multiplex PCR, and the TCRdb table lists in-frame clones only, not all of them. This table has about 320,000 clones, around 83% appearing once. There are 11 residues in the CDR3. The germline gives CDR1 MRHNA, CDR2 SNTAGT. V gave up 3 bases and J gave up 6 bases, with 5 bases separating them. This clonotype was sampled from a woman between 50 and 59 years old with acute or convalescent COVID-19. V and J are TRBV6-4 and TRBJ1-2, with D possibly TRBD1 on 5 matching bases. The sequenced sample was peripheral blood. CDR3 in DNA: TGTGCCAGCAGTGAAGGGGATGGCTACACCTTC. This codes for CASSEGDGYTF.